This entry lists 8 T cell receptor beta chains sequenced from one sample in a study of CD8+CD57+ T cells in acquired aplastic anemia. Genomic DNA was employed as the template in profiling TCR beta VDJ and CDR3. TCRdb reanalysed the reads using MiXCR and keeps one entry per CDR3 protein. Found here are 90,000 to 150,000 distinct CDR3 sequences, roughly 55% of them singletons; the top ten hold roughly 28%. It was patients with CD8+CD57+ cell expansion by flow cytometry who were chosen for sequencing. Specimen: sorted CD4+, CD8+, or CD8+CD57+ T cells (not recorded which) from PBMCs. Receptor source: a human donor with aplastic anemia.

The V call is TRBV20-1, the J call TRBJ2-7, with D perhaps assigned TRBD1 or TRBD2 (5 bases each). The CDR3 sequence is 13 residues long. Germline V gene lookup returns CDR1 DFQATT and CDR2 SNEGSKA (reference sequence). V lost 1 base, J lost 5 bases, and 12 bases lay in between. CDR3 residues: CSARGDGGDEQYF. CDR3 sequence (DNA): TGCAGTGCTAGAGGGGACGGCGGCGACGAGCAGTACTTC.

The V gene is TRBV24-1, the J gene TRBJ2-3; no clear D gene. Germline CDR1 and CDR2: KGHDR and SFDVKD. V lost 7 bases, J lost 1 base, and 5 bases lay in between. The CDR3 covers 12 residues. The CDR3 coding sequence is TGTGCCACCAGCCCAGGCACAGATACGCAGTATTTT. This sequence encodes CATSPGTDTQYF.

By proportion, this clonotype is medium-sized (0.01 to 0.1%). This chain joins TRBV7-9 and TRBJ2-7; D gene unclear. The germline V gene encodes CDR1 SEHNR and CDR2 FQNEAQ (reference sequence). The CDR3 runs to 14 residues. The germline V and J ends were trimmed by 4 bases and 3 bases, with 13 bases remaining between them. In DNA form, the CDR3 reads TGTGCCAGCAGCTCGACGGACGGAAACTACGAGCAGTACTTC. This gives the protein CASSSTDGNYEQYF.

A few counts support this clonotype. V is TRBV29-1 and J is TRBJ2-2, with D perhaps given as TRBD1 or TRBD2 (5 bases each). Germline lookup yields CDR1 SQVTM and CDR2 ANQGSEA. The germline V and J ends were trimmed by 7 bases and 7 bases, with 25 bases remaining between them. This CDR3 has 16 residues. Written as DNA, the CDR3 is TGCAGCGCCCTCCTCCTGGGGACGGTGATTAGCGGGGAGCTGTTTTTT. Its translation is CSALLLGTVISGELFF.

In this sample, this clonotype turned up many times. This rearrangement joins TRBV12-3 or TRBV12-4 to TRBJ1-1, with TRBD1 matching 8 bases. The ends lost 6 bases at V and 5 bases at J; junction bases unmatched: 5. This CDR3 region has 13 residues. The CDR3 DNA sequence: TGTGCCAGCAGGACAGGGGCGGGGACTGAAGCTTTCTTT. Translated: CASRTGAGTEAFF.

The count of this clonotype is one. Just one base apart from a much larger clone, this may be a read error. This sequence joins TRBV19 and TRBJ1-2; TRBD1 might be the D (5 bases). The CDR3 consists of 17 residues. Germline V gives CDR1 LNHDA, CDR2 SQIVND (reference sequence). V lost 10 bases to trimming and J lost 1 base, with 25 bases between them. In nucleotides, the CDR3 is TGTGCCACCTCTCTCAAACCTCTGGACACTTTTAACTATGGCTACACCTTC. It specifies CATSLKPLDTFNYGYTF.

At least ten counts were recorded for this clonotype. This chain links TRBV5-1 with TRBJ2-7, with TRBD2 matching 11 bases. The CDR3 runs to 18 residues. V trimming: 3 bases; J trimming: 1 base; junction bases outside the gene matches: 12. The germline V gene encodes CDR1 SGHRS and CDR2 YFSETQ. CDR3 residues: CASSSGQLGLADSYEQYF. CDR3 in DNA: TGCGCCAGCAGCTCGGGACAGCTGGGACTAGCGGATTCCTACGAGCAGTACTTC.

The chain has TRBV7-6 and TRBJ2-7; 7 bases agree with TRBD2. Germline V gene sequence: CDR1 SGHVS, CDR2 FNYEAQ. Trimming took 3 bases from V and 3 from J; bases not matched to a gene: 8. This CDR3 has 15 amino acids. This CDR3 reads CASSFTRDYIYEQYF. CDR3 DNA sequence: TGTGCCAGCAGCTTCACCCGGGACTACATCTACGAGCAGTACTTC.